This is a list of T cell receptor beta chains from one sample in a study of blood T cell repertoires in COVID-19. Here immunoSEQ multiplex PCR was the method, and the copy in TCRdb shows in-frame clones only, minus some. The sample holds 270,000 or so clones; 80% to 85% are singletons and the top ten take more than 3%. The source material was PBMCs or T cells enriched from blood (not recorded which). The receptors derive from a man aged 50 to 59 who had recovered from COVID-19. CDR3s include the opening cysteine and the closing phenylalanine or tryptophan. D genes are given only for firm matches. Part of the rows lack a size; the others show once, few, many or a class for expanded clones.

TGTGCCAGCAGCTTGGAAGGGACAGGGTCCGGGGTTATTTCGTTC	CASSLEGTGSGVISF	TRBV5-5	TRBD1	TRBJ1-2	.
TGTGCCAGCAGTTACTGGCAGAACTACACCTTC	CASSYWQNYTF	TRBV6-2/TRBV6-3	.	TRBJ1-2	.
TGTGCCAGCAGCCAAACCCCAGGCCGGATAAATTCACCCCTCCACTTT	CASSQTPGRINSPLHF	TRBV4-2	.	TRBJ1-6	.
TGTGCCAGCAGCTTGGGGCACGGGGGAACTCCTTATGGCTACACCTTC	CASSLGHGGTPYGYTF	TRBV5-5	.	TRBJ1-2	.
TGTGCCAGCAGTTTAGCGGGGGGCGTTGGGGGAGCTTTCTTT	CASSLAGGVGGAFF	TRBV27	.	TRBJ1-1	once
TGTGCCAGCCAAGGGCAGTCGGGGGGGCCAAGCTCCTATAATTCACCCCTCCACTTT	CASQGQSGGPSSYNSPLHF	TRBV2	.	TRBJ1-6	.
TGTGCCAGCAGCTTAGCCGCTAACCGTGGAGAGACCCAGTACTTC	CASSLAANRGETQYF	TRBV7-6	.	TRBJ2-5	once
TGTGCCAGCAGTTTACGCGGGAGTAGGTTCAATGAGCAGTTCTTC	CASSLRGSRFNEQFF	TRBV27	TRBD2	TRBJ2-1	few
TGTGCCAGCAGCCTGGACTTTGTGCAGTACTTC	CASSLDFVQYF	TRBV16	.	TRBJ2-7	.
TGTGCCAGCATCACGATGATGGGGAGTCGTACCGGGGAGCTGTTTTTT	CASITMMGSRTGELFF	TRBV7-2	.	TRBJ2-2	.
TGCGCCAGCAGTCCAGGGTGGGCACCTGAAGCTTTCTTT	CASSPGWAPEAFF	TRBV5-1	.	TRBJ1-1	.
TGTGCCAGTAGTCCGACAGGGGCGGTGGCTTTCTTT	CASSPTGAVAFF	TRBV19	TRBD1	TRBJ1-1	once
TGTGCCAGCAGCTTAGGGACAGCCGTAAATTCACCCCTCCACTTT	CASSLGTAVNSPLHF	TRBV11-2	.	TRBJ1-6	.
TGCGCCAGCAGCCTAAATGATGCCACCGGGGAGCTGTTTTTT	CASSLNDATGELFF	TRBV5-1	.	TRBJ2-2	.
TGTGCCAGCAGCATGACTAGAGTCAACGAGCAGTACTTC	CASSMTRVNEQYF	TRBV6-5	.	TRBJ2-7	.
TGTGCCAGTAGTAACCCGACAGGGGGCAGTACTGAAGCTTTCTTT	CASSNPTGGSTEAFF	TRBV19	TRBD1	TRBJ1-1	.
TGTGCCAGCAGTTACGTATCCGCGGGCACTGAAGCTTTCTTT	CASSYVSAGTEAFF	TRBV6-2/TRBV6-3	.	TRBJ1-1	.
TGTGCCAGCAGCACCCAGACCAGCGGACTACCTCTCAGGAATGAGCAGTTCTTC	CASSTQTSGLPLRNEQFF	TRBV11-2	.	TRBJ2-1	.
TGTGCCAGCAGCCAAGGGACCGCTGGGGGGGAGCAGTTCTTC	CASSQGTAGGEQFF	TRBV7-3	.	TRBJ2-1	.
TGTGCCAGCAGCGTTGCCGGGACAGGGGAGGCCCTCCACTTT	CASSVAGTGEALHF	TRBV9	TRBD1	TRBJ1-6	once
TGTGCCAGCAGGATGACTGGGTTCGATGAGCAGTTCTTC	CASRMTGFDEQFF	TRBV12-3/TRBV12-4	.	TRBJ2-1	.
TGTGCCACCAGTGATTTGCGCAGGGGGAATTACAATGAGCAGTTCTTC	CATSDLRRGNYNEQFF	TRBV24-1	TRBD1	TRBJ2-1	.
TGTGCCAGCAGCCAAGGGGCGGGAGGCGGAGAGACCCAGTACTTC	CASSQGAGGGETQYF	TRBV3-1/TRBV3-2	TRBD2	TRBJ2-5	.
TGTGCCACCCCCGGGGGGCCTTCAGGAAACTATGGCTACACCTTC	CATPGGPSGNYGYTF	TRBV28	.	TRBJ1-2	.
TGTGCCACCGGGGGTACCAACTCCTACGAGCAGTACTTC	CATGGTNSYEQYF	TRBV5-8	.	TRBJ2-7	.
TGTGCCACCAGCGAGAGCTCCGGGAGAACTTTCTTT	CATSESSGRTFF	TRBV24-1	.	TRBJ1-1	.
TGTGCCAGCTCTCGAAACGCAGGTTTGAACACTGAAGCTTTCTTT	CASSRNAGLNTEAFF	TRBV18	.	TRBJ1-1	.